The 12 T cell receptor beta chains reported below all come from one sample, sequenced in a study of post-analysis software for immune sequencing data. Findings and caveats of the study: A handful of TRBV segments appeared more often in patients than in controls, and TRBV5-6, TRBV5-1 and TRBV20-1 were among these.

Presence of unique molecular identifiers characterized the TCR beta cDNA libraries. TCRdb re-derived calls from the PCR reads in MiXCR, one entry per CDR3 protein. Here the sample spans roughly 650,000 distinct CDR3 sequences, approximately 60% being singletons. The antigens for these receptors are not known. The sequenced sample was blood. The receptors shown here come from a girl aged 2 to 10 with multiple sclerosis.

As DNA, the CDR3 is TGTGCCAGCAGGGGTAGACTAGGGGTGGCAGATACGCAGTATTTT. As protein: CASRGRLGVADTQYF. The chain employs TRBV3-1 and TRBJ2-3, with a possible D match to TRBD2 (6 bases). The CDR3 is 15 amino acids. V lost 6 bases and J lost 4, with 17 bases in between. Germline CDR1 LGHDT, CDR2 YNNKEL (reference sequence).

This clonotype was observed a handful of times. V gene TRBV7-9 combines with J gene TRBJ2-5, with a possible D match to TRBD1 (5 bases). V was cut by 5 bases and J by 5 bases, with 9 bases left in between. Germline V gene sequence: CDR1 SEHNR, CDR2 FQNEAQ (reference sequence). This CDR3 is 12 amino acids long. The CDR3 loop is CASSQGWETQYF. The CDR3 region has the DNA TGTGCCAGCAGCCAGGGATGGGAGACCCAGTACTTC. The variable domain in full, completed from reference TRBV7-9 and TRBJ2-5, reads DTGVSQNPRHKITKRGQNVTFRCDPISEHNRLYWYRQTLGQGPEFLTYFQNEAQLEKSRLLSDRFSAERPKGSFSTLEIQRTEQGDSAMYLCASSQGWETQYFGPGTRLLVL.

This sequence joins TRBV20-1 and TRBJ2-1; the D gene is possibly TRBD1 (6 bases). CDR3 length: 15 residues. V lost 6 bases and J 0 bases, leaving 15 bases between the germline ends. Germline V lookup: CDR1 DFQATT, CDR2 SNEGSKA (reference sequence). The CDR3 is CSARPDRSSYNEQFF. CDR3 DNA: TGCAGTGCCCGCCCCGACAGGAGCTCCTACAATGAGCAGTTCTTC.

This clonotype was observed a few times. V is TRBV12-3 or TRBV12-4 and J is TRBJ1-2; D not certain. The CDR3 is 14 residues long. V was trimmed by 0 bases and J by 6 bases, leaving 11 bases between them. In nucleotides, the CDR3 is TGTGCCAGCAGTTTAGCTGAAGGATGGGATGGCTACACCTTC. It is translated as CASSLAEGWDGYTF.

With respect to this clonotype: Compared with germline, one end of the junction differs, possibly owing to a read error. The chain couples TRBV11-2 to TRBJ2-7, with D uncertain. Germline values: CDR1 SGHAT, CDR2 FQNNGV. There are 14 residues in the CDR3. The CDR3 DNA reads TGTGCCTGCAGCTCCATCAGCAAATCCTACGAGCAGTACTTC. This sequence encodes CACSSISKSYEQYF.

This clonotype appeared a few times. This chain uses TRBV20-1 with TRBJ2-7; 10 nucleotides line up with TRBD2. Germline V CDR1 and CDR2: DFQATT, SNEGSKA (reference sequence). The V segment lost 2 bases and the J segment 4 bases; nucleotides outside the gene matches: 8. This CDR3 region has 15 residues. In DNA, the CDR3 is TGCAGTGCTAGACGCTTCGCTAGCGGGAGTTACGAGCAGTACTTC. It specifies CSARRFASGSYEQYF.

J is TRBJ2-1 and V is TRBV5-1, with 10 bases matching TRBD2. This CDR3 is 17 amino acids long. Germline V lookup: CDR1 SGHRS, CDR2 YFSETQ. J gave up 0 bases and V 6 bases, and 9 bases lay outside the gene matches. CDR3 DNA: TGCGCCAGCAAGGCTAGCGGGGGCCCGAGCTCCTACAATGAGCAGTTCTTC. It codes for CASKASGGPSSYNEQFF.

J is TRBJ2-3 and V is TRBV4-3, with D perhaps matching TRBD1 or TRBD2 (6 bases each). Trimming removed 4 bases from V and 0 bases from J, with 17 bases in between. This CDR3 has 17 residues. Germline CDR1 reads LGHNA; CDR2 reads YSLEER. The CDR3 DNA reads as TGCGCCAGCAGCCTCTCAGGGGCGGGGACTAGCACAGATACGCAGTATTTT. Translated, it gives CASSLSGAGTSTDTQYF.

This clonotype came up a few times. The V gene is TRBV7-3, the J gene TRBJ2-1; 7 nucleotides agree with TRBD2. This CDR3 is built from 15 residues. V was clipped by 4 bases and J by 7 bases; unmatched bases: 10. Germline lookup yields CDR1 SGHTA and CDR2 FQGTGA. CDR3 in amino acids: CASSYRLALGNEQFF. For the CDR3, the DNA is TGTGCCAGCAGCTATAGACTAGCCTTAGGGAATGAGCAGTTCTTC.

The chain is built from TRBV10-3 and TRBJ2-1, with D hard to call. CDR3 size: 14 residues. V shed 2 bases and J shed 8 bases, with 13 bases lying between them. CDR1 and CDR2 from the germline V gene are ENHRY and SYGVKD. In nucleotides, the CDR3 is TGTGCCATCAGTGAGCGGATCGATGTGGATGAGCAGTTCTTC. It yields the protein CAISERIDVDEQFF.

This clonotype was detected a few times. This chain uses TRBV12-5 with TRBJ2-5; 14 bases map to TRBD2. Trimming at V came to 1 base and at J to 4 bases, leaving 8 bases not matched to a gene. The CDR3 is made up of 18 amino acids. The V gene's germline CDR1 is LGHNT and CDR2 FRNRAP. The CDR3 DNA reads as TGTGCTAGTGGTTTGGACAGGGGACTAGCGGGAGTCGGAGAGACCCAGTACTTC. As protein: CASGLDRGLAGVGETQYF.

This clonotype has just a few counts. Sequence at one end of the junction differs from germline and may be a read error. The chain joins TRBV20-1 to TRBJ1-1; no clear D gene. Germline V gene lookup returns CDR1 DFQATT and CDR2 SNEGSKA (reference sequence). The CDR3 is 15 amino acids. CDR3 nucleotide sequence: TGCAGTGCTCGAGACTTAACTGACATGAACACTGAAGCTTTCTTT. This encodes CSARDLTDMNTEAFF.